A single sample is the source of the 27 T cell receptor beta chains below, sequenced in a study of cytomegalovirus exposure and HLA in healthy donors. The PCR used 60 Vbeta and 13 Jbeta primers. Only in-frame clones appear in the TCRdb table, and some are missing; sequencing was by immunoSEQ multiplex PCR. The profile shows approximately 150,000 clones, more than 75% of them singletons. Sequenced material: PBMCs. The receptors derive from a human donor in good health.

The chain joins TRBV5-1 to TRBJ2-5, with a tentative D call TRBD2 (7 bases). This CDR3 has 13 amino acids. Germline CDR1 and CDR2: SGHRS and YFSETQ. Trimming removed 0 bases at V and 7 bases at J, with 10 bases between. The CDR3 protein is CASSLEGEGTQYF. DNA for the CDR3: TGCGCCAGCAGCTTGGAGGGGGAGGGGACCCAGTACTTC.

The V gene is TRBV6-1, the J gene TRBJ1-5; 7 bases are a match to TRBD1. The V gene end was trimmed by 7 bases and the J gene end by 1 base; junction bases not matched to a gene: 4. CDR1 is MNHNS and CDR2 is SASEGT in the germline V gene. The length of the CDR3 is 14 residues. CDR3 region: CASTEGASNQPQHF. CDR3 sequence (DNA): TGTGCCAGCACGGAGGGGGCCAGCAATCAGCCCCAGCATTTT.

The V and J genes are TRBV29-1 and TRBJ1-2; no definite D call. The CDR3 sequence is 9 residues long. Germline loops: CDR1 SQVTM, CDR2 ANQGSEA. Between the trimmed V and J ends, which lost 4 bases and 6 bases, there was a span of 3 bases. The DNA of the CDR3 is TGCAGCGTTGGAGATGGCTACACCTTC. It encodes CSVGDGYTF.

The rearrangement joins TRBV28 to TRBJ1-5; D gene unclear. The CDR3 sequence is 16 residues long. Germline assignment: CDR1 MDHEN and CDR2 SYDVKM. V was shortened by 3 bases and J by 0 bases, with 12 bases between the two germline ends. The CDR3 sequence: CASSLRVLYSNQPQHF. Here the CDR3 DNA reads TGTGCCAGCAGTTTGAGGGTACTATATAGCAATCAGCCCCAGCATTTT.

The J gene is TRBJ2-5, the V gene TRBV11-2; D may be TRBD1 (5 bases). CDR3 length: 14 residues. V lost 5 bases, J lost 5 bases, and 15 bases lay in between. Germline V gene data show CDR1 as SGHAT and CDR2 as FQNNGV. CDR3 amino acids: CASSHSKGLETQYF. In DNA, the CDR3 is TGTGCCAGCAGCCACTCGAAGGGGTTGGAGACCCAGTACTTC. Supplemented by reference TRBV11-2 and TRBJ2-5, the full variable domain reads EAGVAQSPRYKIIEKRQSVAFWCNPISGHATLYWYQQILGQGPKLLIQFQNNGVVDDSQLPKDRFSAERLKGVDSTLKIQPAKLEDSAVYLCASSHSKGLETQYFGPGTRLLVL.

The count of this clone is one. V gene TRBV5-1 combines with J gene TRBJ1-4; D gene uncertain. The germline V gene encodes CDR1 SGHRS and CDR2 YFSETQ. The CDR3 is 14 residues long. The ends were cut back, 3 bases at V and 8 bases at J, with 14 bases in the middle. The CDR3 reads CASSSTGGEEKLFF. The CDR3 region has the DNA TGCGCCAGCAGCTCGACGGGAGGAGAGGAAAAACTGTTTTTT. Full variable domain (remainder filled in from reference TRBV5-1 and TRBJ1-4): KAGVTQTPRYLIKTRGQQVTLSCSPISGHRSVSWYQQTPGQGLQFLFEYFSETQRNKGNFPGRFSGRQFSNSRSEMNVSTLELGDSALYLCASSSTGGEEKLFFGSGTQLSVL.

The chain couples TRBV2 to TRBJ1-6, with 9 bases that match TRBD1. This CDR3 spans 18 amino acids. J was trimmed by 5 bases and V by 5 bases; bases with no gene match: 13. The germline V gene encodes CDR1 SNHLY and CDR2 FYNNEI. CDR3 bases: TGTGCCAGCAGTCCGGACAGGGGATGGGAATTCAATAATTCACCCCTCCACTTT. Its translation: CASSPDRGWEFNNSPLHF.

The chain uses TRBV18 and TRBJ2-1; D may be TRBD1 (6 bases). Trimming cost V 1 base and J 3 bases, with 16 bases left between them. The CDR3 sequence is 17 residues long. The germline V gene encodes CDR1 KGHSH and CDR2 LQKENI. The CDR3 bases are TGTGCCAGCTCACCACTTCTGGGGACAAAACACTACAATGAGCAGTTCTTC. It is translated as CASSPLLGTKHYNEQFF.

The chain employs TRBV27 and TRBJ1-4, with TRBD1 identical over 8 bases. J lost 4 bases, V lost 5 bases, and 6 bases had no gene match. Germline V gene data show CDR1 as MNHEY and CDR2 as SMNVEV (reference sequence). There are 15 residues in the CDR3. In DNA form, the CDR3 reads TGTGCCAGCAGTGCGGACAGGGACTATAATGAAAAACTGTTTTTT. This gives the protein CASSADRDYNEKLFF.

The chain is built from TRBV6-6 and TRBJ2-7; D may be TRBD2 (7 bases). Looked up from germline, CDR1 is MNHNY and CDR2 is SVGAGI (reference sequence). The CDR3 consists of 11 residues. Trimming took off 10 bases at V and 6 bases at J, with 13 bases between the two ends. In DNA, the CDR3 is TGTGCCACCATGGGGGGGCGCGAGCAGTACTTC. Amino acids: CATMGGREQYF.

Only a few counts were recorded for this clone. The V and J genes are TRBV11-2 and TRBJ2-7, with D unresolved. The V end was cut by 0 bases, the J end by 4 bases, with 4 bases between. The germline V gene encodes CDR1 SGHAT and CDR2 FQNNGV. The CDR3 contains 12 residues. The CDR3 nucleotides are TGTGCCAGCAGCTTAGATCTATACGAGCAGTACTTC. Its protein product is CASSLDLYEQYF.

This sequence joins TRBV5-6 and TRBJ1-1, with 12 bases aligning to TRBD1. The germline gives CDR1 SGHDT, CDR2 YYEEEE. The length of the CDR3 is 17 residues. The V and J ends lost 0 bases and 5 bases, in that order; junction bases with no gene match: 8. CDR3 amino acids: CASSLAGTGGVRTEAFF. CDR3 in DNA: TGTGCCAGCAGCTTGGCGGGGACAGGGGGCGTGCGTACTGAAGCTTTCTTT.

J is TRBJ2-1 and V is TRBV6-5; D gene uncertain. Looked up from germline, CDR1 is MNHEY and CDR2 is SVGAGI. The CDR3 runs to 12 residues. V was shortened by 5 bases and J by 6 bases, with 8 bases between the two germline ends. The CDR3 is CASSNLVNEQFF. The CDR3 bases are TGTGCCAGCAGTAACCTAGTCAATGAGCAGTTCTTC.

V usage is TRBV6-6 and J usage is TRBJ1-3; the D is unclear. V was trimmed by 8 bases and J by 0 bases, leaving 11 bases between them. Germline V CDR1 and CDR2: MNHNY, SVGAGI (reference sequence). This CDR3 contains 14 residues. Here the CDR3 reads CASGGGLSGNTIYF. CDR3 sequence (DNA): TGTGCCAGCGGCGGAGGTCTCTCTGGAAACACCATATATTTT.

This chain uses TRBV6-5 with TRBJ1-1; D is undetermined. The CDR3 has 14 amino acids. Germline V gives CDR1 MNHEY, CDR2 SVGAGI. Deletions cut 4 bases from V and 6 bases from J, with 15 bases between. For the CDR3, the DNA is TGTGCCAGCAGTTCGGTCAGGACTACGGCTGAAGCTTTCTTT. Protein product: CASSSVRTTAEAFF.

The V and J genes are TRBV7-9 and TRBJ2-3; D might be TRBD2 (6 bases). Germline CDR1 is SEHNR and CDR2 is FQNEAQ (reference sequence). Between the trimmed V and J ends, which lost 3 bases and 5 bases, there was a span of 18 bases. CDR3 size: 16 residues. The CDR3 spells CASSLGWGDLGDTQYF. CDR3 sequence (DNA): TGTGCCAGCAGCTTGGGTTGGGGGGACTTGGGAGATACGCAGTATTTT.

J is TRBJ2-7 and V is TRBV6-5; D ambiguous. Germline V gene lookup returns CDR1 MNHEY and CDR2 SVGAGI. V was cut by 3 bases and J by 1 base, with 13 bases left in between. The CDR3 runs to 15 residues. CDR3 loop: CASSYGPTESYEQYF. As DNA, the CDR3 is TGTGCCAGCAGTTATGGGCCCACTGAGTCCTACGAGCAGTACTTC.

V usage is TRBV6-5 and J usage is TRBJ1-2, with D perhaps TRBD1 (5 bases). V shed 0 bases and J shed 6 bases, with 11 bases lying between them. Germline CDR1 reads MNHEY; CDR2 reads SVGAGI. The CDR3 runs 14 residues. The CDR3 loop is CASSYSSGGNGYTF. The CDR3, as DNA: TGTGCCAGCAGTTACTCGTCCGGGGGAAATGGCTACACCTTC.

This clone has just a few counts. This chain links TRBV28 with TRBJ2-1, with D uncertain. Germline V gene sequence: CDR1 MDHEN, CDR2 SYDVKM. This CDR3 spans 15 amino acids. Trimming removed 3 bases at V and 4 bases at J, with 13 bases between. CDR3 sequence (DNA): TGTGCCAGCAGTTTTCGCGGAAATCCATACAATGAGCAGTTCTTC. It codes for CASSFRGNPYNEQFF.

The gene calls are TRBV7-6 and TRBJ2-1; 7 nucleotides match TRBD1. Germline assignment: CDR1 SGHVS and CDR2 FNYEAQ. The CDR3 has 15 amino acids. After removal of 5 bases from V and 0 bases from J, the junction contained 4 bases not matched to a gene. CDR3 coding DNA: TGTGCCAGCAGCCCCCGGGACAGCTCCTACAATGAGCAGTTCTTC. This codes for CASSPRDSSYNEQFF.

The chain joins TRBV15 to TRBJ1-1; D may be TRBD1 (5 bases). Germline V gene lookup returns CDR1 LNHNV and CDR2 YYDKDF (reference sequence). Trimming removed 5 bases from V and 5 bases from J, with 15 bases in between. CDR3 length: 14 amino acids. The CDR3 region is CATSGDLGRTEAFF. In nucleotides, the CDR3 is TGTGCCACCAGCGGGGACCTTGGGAGGACTGAAGCTTTCTTT.

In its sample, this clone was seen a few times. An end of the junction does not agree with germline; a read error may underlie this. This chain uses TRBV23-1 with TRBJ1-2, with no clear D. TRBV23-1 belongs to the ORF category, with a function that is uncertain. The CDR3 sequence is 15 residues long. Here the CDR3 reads CASSQSTTKNYGYPF. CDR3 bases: TGCGCCAGCAGTCAATCGACGACGAAGAACTATGGCTACCCCTTC.

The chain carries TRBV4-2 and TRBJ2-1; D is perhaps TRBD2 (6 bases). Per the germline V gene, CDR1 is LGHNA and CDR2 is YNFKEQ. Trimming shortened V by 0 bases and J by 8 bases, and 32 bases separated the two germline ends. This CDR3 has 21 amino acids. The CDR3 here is CASSQDSGGAYEGSIIYEQFF. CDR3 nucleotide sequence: TGTGCCAGCAGCCAAGATTCAGGCGGGGCGTATGAGGGATCCATTATCTATGAGCAGTTCTTC.

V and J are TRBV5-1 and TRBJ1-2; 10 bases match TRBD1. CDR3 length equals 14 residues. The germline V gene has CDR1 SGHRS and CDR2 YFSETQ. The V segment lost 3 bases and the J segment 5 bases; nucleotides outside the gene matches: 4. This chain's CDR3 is CASSSGQGVYGYTF. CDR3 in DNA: TGCGCCAGCAGCTCTGGACAGGGGGTTTATGGCTACACCTTC.

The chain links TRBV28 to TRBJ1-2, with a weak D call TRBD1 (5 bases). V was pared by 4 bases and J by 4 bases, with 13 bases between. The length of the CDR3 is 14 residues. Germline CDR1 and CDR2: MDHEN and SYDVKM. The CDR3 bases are TGTGCCAGCAGTTCCGGAGACAGAAGCTATGGCTACACCTTC. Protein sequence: CASSSGDRSYGYTF.

This CDR3 reads CASSLSSLPRAQGGNEQYF. CDR3 coding DNA: TGTGCCAGCAGCTTATCGTCGTTACCCAGGGCCCAGGGGGGTAACGAGCAGTACTTC. The V and J genes are TRBV7-2 and TRBJ2-7; D perhaps matches TRBD1 (7 bases). Trimming removed 2 bases from V and 5 bases from J, with 28 bases in between. The CDR3 is 19 residues long. CDR1 is SGHTA, CDR2 FQGNSA, per germline.

For the CDR3, the DNA is TGTGCCAGCAGTGAATTAGGAAACACCATATATTTT. This codes for CASSELGNTIYF. The V gene is TRBV6-1, the J gene TRBJ1-3, with unresolved D. This CDR3 is built from 12 residues. V shed 2 bases and J shed 4 bases, with 3 bases lying between them. Germline V gene lookup returns CDR1 MNHNS and CDR2 SASEGT.